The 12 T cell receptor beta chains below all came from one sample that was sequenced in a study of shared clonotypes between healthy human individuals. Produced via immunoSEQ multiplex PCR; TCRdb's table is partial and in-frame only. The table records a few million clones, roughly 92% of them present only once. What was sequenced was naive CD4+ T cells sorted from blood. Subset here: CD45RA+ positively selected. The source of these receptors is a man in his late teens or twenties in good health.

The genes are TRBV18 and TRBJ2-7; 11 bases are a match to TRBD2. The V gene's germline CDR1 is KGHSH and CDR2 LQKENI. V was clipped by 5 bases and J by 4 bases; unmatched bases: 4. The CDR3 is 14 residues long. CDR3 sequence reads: CASSTGTSGYEQYF. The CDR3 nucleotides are TGTGCCAGCTCAACCGGGACTAGCGGTTACGAGCAGTACTTC. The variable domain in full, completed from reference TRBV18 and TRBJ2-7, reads NAGVMQNPRHLVRRRGQEARLRCSPMKGHSHVYWYRQLPEEGLKFMVYLQKENIIDESGMPKERFSAEFPKEGPSILRIQQVVRGDSAAYFCASSTGTSGYEQYFGPGTRLTVT.

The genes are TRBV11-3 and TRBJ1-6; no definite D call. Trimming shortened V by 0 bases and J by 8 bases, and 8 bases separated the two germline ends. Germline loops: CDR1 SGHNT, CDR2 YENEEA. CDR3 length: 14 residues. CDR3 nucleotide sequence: TGTGCCAGCAGCTTAGAAGGGAGGGATTCACCCCTCCACTTT. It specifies CASSLEGRDSPLHF.

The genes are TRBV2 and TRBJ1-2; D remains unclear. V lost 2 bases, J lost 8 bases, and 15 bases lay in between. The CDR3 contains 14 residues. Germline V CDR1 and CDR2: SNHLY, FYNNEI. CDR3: CASSESGALEGYTF. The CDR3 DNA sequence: TGTGCCAGCAGTGAATCGGGCGCGCTAGAAGGCTACACCTTC.

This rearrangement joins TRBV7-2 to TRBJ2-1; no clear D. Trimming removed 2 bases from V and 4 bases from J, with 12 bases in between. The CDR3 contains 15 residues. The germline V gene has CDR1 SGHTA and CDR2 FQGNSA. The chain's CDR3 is CASSLQVQFYNEQFF. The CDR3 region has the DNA TGTGCCAGCAGCTTACAGGTCCAATTTTACAATGAGCAGTTCTTC.

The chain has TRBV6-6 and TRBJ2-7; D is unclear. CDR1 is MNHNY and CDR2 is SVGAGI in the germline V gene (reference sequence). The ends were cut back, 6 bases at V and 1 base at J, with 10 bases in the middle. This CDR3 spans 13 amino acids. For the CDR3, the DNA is TGTGCCAGCAGGAGAGGAGAATCCTACGAGCAGTACTTC. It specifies CASRRGESYEQYF.

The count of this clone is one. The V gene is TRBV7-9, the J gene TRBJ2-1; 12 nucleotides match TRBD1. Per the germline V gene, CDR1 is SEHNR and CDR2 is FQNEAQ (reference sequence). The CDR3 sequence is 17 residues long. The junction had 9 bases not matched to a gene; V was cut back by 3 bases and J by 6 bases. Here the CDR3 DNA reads TGTGCCAGCAGCTTTCTACCGGGACAGGGGGCTTCCAATGAGCAGTTCTTC. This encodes CASSFLPGQGASNEQFF.

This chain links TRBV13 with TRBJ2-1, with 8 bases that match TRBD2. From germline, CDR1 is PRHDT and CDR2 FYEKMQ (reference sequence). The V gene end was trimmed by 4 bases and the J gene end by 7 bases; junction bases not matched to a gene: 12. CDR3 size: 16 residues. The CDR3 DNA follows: TGTGCCAGCAGCTCACTAGCGGCTTGGCGAGAAAATGAGCAGTTCTTC. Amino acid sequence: CASSSLAAWRENEQFF. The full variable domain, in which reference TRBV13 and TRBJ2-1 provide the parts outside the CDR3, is AAGVIQSPRHLIKEKRETATLKCYPIPRHDTVYWYQQGPGQDPQFLISFYEKMQSDKGSIPDRFSAQQFSDYHSELNMSSLELGDSALYFCASSSLAAWRENEQFFGPGTRLTVL.

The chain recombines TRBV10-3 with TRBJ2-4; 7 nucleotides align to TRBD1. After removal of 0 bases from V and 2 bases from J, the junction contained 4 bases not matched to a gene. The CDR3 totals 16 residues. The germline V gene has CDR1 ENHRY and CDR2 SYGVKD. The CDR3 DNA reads TGTGCCATCAGTGAGTCGGCAGGGGGATCCAAAAACATTCAGTACTTC. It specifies CAISESAGGSKNIQYF.

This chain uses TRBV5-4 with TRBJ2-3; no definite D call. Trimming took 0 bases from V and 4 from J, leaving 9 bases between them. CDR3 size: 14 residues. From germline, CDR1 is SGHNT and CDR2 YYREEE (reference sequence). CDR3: CASSLDHIADTQYF. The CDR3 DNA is TGTGCCAGCAGCTTGGATCATATCGCAGATACGCAGTATTTT.

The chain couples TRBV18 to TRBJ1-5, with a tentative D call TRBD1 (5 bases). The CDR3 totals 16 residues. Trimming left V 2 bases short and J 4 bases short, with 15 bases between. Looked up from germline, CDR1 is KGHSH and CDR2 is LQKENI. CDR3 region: CASSPVAGTLNQPQHF. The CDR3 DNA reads TGTGCCAGCTCACCAGTGGCGGGGACCCTTAATCAGCCCCAGCATTTT.

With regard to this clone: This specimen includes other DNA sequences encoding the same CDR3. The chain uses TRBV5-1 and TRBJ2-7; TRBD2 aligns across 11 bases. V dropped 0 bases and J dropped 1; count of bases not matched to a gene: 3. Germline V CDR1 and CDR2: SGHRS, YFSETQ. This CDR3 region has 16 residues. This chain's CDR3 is CASSLGSSGGSYEQYF. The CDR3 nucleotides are TGCGCCAGCAGCTTGGGGTCTAGCGGGGGGTCCTACGAGCAGTACTTC.

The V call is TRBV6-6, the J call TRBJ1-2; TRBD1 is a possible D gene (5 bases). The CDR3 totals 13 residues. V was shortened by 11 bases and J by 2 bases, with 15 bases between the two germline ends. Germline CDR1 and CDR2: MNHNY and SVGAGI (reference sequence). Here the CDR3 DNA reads TGTGCCGCCGGTAGGGGCGCGAACTATGGCTACACCTTC. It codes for CAAGRGANYGYTF.